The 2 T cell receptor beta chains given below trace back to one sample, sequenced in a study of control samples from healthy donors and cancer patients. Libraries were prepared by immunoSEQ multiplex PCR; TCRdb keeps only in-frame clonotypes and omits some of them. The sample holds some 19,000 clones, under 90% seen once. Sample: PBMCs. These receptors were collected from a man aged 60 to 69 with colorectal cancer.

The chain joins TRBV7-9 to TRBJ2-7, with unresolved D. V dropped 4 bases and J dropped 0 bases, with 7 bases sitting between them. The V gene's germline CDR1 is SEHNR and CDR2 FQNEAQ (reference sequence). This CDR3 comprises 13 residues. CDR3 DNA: TGTGCCAGCAGCTGGGGTGACTCCTACGAGCAGTACTTC. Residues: CASSWGDSYEQYF.

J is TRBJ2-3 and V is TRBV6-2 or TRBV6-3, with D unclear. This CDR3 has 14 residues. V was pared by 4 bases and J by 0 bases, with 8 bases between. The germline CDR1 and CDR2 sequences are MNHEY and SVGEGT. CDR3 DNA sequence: TGTGCCAGCAGTTTCCTATATAGCACAGATACGCAGTATTTT. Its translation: CASSFLYSTDTQYF.